The T cell receptor beta chain described here comes from a study of CD8 T cells in ankylosing spondylitis. TCR beta libraries were made by quantitative 5'-RACE with molecular barcodes. TCRdb re-derived calls from the 5' RACE reads in MiXCR, one entry per CDR3 protein. Seen here are 250,000 or so distinct CDR3 sequences, roughly 18% observed once, and the top ten hold under 40%. As regards this clonotype: Its specificity is unknown.

Looked up from germline, CDR1 is MGHRA and CDR2 is YSYEKL. Deletions cut 0 bases from V and 10 bases from J, with 6 bases between. This CDR3 is 11 amino acids long. Findings of the study overall: There was a TCR beta motif, made of several highly homologous variants, that appeared characteristic of ankylosing spondylitis blood. It was reported that disease-linked clones were significantly enriched in matched ankylosing spondylitis synovial fluid. Several of the motif variants were reported before in synovial fluid and blood from reactive arthritis.

This chain joins TRBV4-1 and TRBJ1-2; D unresolved. Sequences were obtained from blood, either unsorted or a sorted T cell fraction (not recorded which). This sequence was found in a male donor with ankylosing spondylitis or in good health (not recorded which). Written as DNA, the CDR3 is TGCGCCAGCAGCCAAGATGGATTCTACACCTTC. This sequence encodes CASSQDGFYTF.